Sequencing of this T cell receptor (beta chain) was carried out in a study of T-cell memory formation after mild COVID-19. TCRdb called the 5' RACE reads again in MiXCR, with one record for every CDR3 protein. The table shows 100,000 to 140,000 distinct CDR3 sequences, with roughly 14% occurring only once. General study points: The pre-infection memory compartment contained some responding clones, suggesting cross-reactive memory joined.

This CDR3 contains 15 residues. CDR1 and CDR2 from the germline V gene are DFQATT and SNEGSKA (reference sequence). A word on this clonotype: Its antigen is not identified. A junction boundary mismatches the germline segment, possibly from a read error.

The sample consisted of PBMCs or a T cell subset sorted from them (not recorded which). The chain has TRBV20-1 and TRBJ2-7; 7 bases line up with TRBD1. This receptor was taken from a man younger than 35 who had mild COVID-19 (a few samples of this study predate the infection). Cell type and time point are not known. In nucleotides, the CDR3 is TGCAGTGCTAGAGATCTAGTACAGGGGTCCTCCGAGCAGTACTTC. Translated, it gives CSARDLVQGSSEQYF.